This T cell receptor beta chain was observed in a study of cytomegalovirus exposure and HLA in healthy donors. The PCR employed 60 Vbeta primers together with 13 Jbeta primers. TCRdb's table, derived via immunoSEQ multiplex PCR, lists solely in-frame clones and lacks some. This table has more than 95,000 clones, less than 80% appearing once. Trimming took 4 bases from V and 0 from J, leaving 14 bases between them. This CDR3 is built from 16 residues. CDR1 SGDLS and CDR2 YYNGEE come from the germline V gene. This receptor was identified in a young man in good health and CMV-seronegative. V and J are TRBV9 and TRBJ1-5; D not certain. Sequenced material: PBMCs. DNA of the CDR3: TGTGCCAGCAGCACTGGGCCGCCCAGTAGCAATCAGCCCCAGCATTTT. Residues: CASSTGPPSSNQPQHF.